This T cell receptor (beta chain) was identified in a study of glioma-infiltrating T cells. Whole-study results and caveats: Tissue-blood divergence was below expectation in non-neoplastic patients, above in gliomas. Patients with low tissue-blood divergence carried a signature set of shared blood CDR3 motifs.

Germline values: CDR1 MNHEY, CDR2 SMNVEV (reference sequence). The CDR3 runs to 15 residues. The V segment lost 3 bases and the J segment 8 bases; nucleotides outside the gene matches: 9. This clonotype was seen a few times. The antigen is unknown. The iRepertoire nested amplicon-rescue multiplex PCR amplified TCR alpha and beta CDR3s from RNA. TCRdb reprocessed the multiplex PCR reads with MiXCR, giving one entry per CDR3 protein. The repertoire holds roughly 350,000 distinct CDR3 sequences, with roughly two fifths as singletons. The chain employs TRBV27 and TRBJ1-4; TRBD1 matches 7 bases. The sequenced material came from glioma tissue, nonneoplastic brain tissue, or PBMCs (not recorded which). This sequence was found in a human donor with low-grade glioma or glioblastoma, undergoing nonglioma brain surgery, or in good health (not recorded which). CDR3 sequence: CASSFYRGLGEKLFF. The CDR3 region has the DNA TGTGCCAGCAGTTTCTACAGGGGATTAGGGGAAAAACTGTTTTTT.